Reported below is one T cell receptor (beta chain). The record originates from a study of shared clonotypes between healthy human individuals. Across the study: Contributing individuals were two females and three males aged 18 to 49.

CDR1 and CDR2 from the germline V gene are SEHNR and FQNEAQ (reference sequence). This CDR3 comprises 16 residues. Deletions cut 1 base from V and 6 bases from J, with 16 bases between. It was 250 to 350 ng DNA, about 33,000 T cell genomes, that went into each replicate PCR of unsorted PBMC. Sequencing was performed with immunoSEQ multiplex PCR; in TCRdb, only in-frame clones are kept and a portion is missing. The sample yields fewer than 650,000 clones, over 60% seen once. The chain combines TRBV7-9 with TRBJ1-3, with a weak D call TRBD1 (6 bases). Source material: PBMCs. The receptor was isolated from a middle-aged woman in good health. Some clones in this sample may be carry-over from other donors' samples. CDR3 in DNA: TGTGCCAGCAGCTTAGAGGGCGGGGGCGCTTCAAACACCATATATTTT. It codes for CASSLEGGGASNTIYF.